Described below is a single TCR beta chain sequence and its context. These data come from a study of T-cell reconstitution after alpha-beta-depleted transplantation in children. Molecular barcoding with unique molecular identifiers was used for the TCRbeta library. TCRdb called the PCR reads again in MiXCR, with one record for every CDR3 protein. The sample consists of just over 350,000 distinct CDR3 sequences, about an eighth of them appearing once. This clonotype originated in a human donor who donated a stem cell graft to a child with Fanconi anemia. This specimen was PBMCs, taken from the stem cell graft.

CDR3 sequence (DNA): TGCGCCAGCAGCCAAGATACGGGATTGAGGGAGCAGTACTTC. Translating gives CASSQDTGLREQYF. The chain joins TRBV4-3 to TRBJ2-7; possible D gene TRBD2, 5 bases. From germline, CDR1 is LGHNA and CDR2 YSLEER. CDR3 size: 14 residues. V lost 0 bases to trimming and J lost 7 bases, with 13 bases between them.